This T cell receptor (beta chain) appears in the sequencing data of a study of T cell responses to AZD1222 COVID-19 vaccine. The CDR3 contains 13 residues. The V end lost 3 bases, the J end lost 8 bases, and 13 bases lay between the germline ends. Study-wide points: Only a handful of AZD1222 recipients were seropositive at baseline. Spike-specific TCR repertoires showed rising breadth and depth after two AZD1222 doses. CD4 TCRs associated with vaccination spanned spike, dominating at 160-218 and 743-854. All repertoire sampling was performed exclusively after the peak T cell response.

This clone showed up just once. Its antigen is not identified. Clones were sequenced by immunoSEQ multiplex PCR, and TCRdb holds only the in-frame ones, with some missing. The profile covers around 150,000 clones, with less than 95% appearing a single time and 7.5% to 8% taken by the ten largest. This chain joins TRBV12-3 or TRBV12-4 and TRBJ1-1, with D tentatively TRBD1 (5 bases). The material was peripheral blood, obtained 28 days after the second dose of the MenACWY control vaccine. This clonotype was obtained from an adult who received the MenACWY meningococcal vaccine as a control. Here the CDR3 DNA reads TGTGCCAGCAGTTTGAGCGGGGCTATCGAAGCTTTCTTT. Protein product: CASSLSGAIEAFF.